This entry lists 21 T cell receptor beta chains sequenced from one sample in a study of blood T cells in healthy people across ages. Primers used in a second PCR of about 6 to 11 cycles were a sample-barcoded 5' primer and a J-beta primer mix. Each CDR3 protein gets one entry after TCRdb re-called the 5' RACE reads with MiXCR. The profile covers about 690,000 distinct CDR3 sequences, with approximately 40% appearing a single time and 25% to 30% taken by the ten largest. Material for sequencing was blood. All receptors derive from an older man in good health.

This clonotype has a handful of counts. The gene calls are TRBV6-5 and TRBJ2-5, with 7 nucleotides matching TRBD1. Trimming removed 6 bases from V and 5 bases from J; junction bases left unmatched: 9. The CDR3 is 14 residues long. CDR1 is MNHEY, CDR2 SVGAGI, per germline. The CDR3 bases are TGTGCCAGCAGCCTAGGACAGGTTCAGGAGACCCAGTACTTC. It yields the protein CASSLGQVQETQYF.

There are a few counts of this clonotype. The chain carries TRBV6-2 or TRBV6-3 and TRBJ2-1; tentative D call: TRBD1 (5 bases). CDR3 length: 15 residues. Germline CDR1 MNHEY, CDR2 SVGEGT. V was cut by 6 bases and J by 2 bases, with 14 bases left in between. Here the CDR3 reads CASRGAGSTYNEQFF. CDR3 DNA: TGTGCCAGCAGAGGGGCAGGCAGCACCTACAATGAGCAGTTCTTC.

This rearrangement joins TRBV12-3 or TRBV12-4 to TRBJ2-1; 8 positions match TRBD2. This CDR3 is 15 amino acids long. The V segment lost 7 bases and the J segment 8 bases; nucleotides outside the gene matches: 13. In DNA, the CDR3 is TGTGCCAGCACCCGGGTAAGAGCGGGAGTGGATGAGCAGTTCTTC. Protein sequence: CASTRVRAGVDEQFF.

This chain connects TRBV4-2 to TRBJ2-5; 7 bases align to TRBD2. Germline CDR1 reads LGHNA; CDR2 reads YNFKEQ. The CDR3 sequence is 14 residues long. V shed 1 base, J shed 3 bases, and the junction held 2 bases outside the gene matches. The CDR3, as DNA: TGTGCCAGCAGCCAAGGGACTAGAAAAGAGACCCAGTACTTC. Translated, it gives CASSQGTRKETQYF.

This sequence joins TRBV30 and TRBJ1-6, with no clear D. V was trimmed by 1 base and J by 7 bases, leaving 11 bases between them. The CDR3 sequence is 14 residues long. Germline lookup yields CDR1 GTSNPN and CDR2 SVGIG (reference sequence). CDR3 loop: CAWSEIIPNSPLHF. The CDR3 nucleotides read TGTGCCTGGAGTGAAATAATCCCCAATTCACCCCTCCACTTT. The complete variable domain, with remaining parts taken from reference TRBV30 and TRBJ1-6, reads SQTIHQWPATLVQPVGSPLSLECTVEGTSNPNLYWYRQAAGRGLQLLFYSVGIGQISSEVPQNLSASRPQDRQFILSSKKLLLSDSGFYLCAWSEIIPNSPLHFGNGTRLTVT.

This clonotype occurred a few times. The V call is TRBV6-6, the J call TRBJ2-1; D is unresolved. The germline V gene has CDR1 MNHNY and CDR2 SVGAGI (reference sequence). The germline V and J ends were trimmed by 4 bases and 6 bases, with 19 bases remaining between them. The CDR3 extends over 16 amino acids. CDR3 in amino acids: CASSLSAERYFNEQFF. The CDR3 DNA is TGTGCCAGCAGTTTATCCGCAGAACGCTATTTCAATGAGCAGTTCTTC.

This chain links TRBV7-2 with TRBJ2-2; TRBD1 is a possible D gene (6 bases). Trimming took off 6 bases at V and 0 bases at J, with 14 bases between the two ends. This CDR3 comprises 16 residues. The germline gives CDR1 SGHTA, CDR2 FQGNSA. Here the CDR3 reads CASRPQGHTNTGELFF. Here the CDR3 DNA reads TGTGCCAGCAGGCCTCAGGGACACACGAACACCGGGGAGCTGTTTTTT.

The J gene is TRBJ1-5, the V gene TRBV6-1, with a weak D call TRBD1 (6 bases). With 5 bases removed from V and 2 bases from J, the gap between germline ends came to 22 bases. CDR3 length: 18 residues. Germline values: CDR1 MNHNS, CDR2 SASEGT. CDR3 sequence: CASSTTGARTVRNQPQHF. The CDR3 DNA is TGTGCCAGCAGTACGACAGGTGCTCGTACGGTTCGCAATCAGCCCCAGCATTTT.

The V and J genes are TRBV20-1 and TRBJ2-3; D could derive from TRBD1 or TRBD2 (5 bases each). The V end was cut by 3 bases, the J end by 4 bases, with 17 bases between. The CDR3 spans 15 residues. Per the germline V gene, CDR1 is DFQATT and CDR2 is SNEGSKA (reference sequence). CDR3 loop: CSASTALVGADTQYF. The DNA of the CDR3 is TGCAGTGCTAGTACGGCCCTAGTGGGGGCAGATACGCAGTATTTT.

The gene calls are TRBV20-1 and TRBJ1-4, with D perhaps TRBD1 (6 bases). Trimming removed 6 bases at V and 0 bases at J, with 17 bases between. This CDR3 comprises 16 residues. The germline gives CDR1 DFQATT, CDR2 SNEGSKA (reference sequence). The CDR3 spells CSAPVRGRATNEKLFF. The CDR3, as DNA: TGCAGTGCCCCCGTGAGGGGGAGGGCAACTAATGAAAAACTGTTTTTT.

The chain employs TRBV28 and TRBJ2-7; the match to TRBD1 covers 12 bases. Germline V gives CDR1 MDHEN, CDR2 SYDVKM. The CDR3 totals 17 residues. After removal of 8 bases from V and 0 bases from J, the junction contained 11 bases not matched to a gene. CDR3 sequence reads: CASANLGQGAPSYEQYF. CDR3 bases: TGTGCCAGCGCTAACCTGGGACAGGGGGCCCCCTCCTACGAGCAGTACTTC.

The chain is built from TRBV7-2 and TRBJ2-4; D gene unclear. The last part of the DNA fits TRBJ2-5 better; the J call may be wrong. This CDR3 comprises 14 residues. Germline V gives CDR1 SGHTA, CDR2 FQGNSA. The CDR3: CASSVRRSGETQYF. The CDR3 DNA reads TGTGCCAGCAGCGTACGAAGATCCGGGGAGACCCAGTACTTC.

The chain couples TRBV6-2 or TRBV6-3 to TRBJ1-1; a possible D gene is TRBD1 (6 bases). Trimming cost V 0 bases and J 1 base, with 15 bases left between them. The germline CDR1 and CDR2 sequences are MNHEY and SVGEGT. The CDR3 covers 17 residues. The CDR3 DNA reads TGTGCCAGCAGTTACTCGGGGGGGCGCCGATCGAACACTGAAGCTTTCTTT. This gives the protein CASSYSGGRRSNTEAFF.

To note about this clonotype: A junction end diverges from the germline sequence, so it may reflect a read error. The CDR3 region has the DNA TGTGTCAGCAGTGGGGCCGGCGGAGTCTACGAGCAGTTCTTC. Translation gives CVSSGAGGVYEQFF. The chain joins TRBV2 to TRBJ2-1; tentatively, D is TRBD1 (5 bases). The CDR3 totals 14 residues. Germline-derived CDR1 and CDR2 are SNHLY and FYNNEI.

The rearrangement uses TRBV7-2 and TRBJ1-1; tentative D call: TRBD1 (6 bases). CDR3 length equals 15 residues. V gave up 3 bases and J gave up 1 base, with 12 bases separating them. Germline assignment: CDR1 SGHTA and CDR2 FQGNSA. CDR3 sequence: CASSLWGARNTEAFF. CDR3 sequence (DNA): TGTGCCAGCAGCTTGTGGGGGGCTCGGAACACTGAAGCTTTCTTT.

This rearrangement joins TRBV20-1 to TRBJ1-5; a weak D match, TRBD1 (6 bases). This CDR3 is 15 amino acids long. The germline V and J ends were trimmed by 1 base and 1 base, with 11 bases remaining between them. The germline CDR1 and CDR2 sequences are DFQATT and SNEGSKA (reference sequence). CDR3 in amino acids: CSARGYGQSNQPQHF. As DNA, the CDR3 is TGCAGTGCTAGAGGCTATGGACAGAGCAATCAGCCCCAGCATTTT.

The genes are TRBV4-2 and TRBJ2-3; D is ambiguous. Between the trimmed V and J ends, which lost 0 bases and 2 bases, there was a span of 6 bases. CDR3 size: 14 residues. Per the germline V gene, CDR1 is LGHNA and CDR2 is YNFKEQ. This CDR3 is CASSQDANTDTQYF. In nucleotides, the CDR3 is TGTGCCAGCAGCCAAGATGCCAACACAGATACGCAGTATTTT.

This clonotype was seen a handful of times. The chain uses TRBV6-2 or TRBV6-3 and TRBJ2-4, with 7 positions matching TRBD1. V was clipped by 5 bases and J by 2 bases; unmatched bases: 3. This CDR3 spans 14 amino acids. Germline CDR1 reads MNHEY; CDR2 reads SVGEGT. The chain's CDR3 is CASSPTGTKNIQYF. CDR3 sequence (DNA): TGTGCCAGCAGTCCGACAGGGACCAAAAACATTCAGTACTTC.

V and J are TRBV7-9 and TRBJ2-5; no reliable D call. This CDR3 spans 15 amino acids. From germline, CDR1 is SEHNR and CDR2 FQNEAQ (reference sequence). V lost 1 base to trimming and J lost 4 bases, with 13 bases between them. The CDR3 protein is CASSLVAPVGETQYF. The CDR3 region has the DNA TGTGCCAGCAGCTTAGTAGCCCCGGTGGGAGAGACCCAGTACTTC. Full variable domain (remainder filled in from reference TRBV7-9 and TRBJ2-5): DTGVSQNPRHKITKRGQNVTFRCDPISEHNRLYWYRQTLGQGPEFLTYFQNEAQLEKSRLLSDRFSAERPKGSFSTLEIQRTEQGDSAMYLCASSLVAPVGETQYFGPGTRLLVL.

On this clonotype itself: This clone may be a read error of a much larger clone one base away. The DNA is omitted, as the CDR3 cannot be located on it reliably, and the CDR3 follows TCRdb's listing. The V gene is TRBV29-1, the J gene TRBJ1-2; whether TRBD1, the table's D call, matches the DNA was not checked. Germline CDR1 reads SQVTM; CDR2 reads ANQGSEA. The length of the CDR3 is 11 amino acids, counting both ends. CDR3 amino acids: CSGRGGYGCTF.

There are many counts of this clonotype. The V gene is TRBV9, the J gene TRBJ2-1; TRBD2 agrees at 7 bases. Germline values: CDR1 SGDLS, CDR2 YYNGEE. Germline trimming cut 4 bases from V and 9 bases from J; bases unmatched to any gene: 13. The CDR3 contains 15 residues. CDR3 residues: CASSPPVVGGSEQFF. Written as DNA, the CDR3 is TGTGCCAGCAGCCCCCCGGTGGTCGGGGGGAGTGAGCAGTTCTTC.